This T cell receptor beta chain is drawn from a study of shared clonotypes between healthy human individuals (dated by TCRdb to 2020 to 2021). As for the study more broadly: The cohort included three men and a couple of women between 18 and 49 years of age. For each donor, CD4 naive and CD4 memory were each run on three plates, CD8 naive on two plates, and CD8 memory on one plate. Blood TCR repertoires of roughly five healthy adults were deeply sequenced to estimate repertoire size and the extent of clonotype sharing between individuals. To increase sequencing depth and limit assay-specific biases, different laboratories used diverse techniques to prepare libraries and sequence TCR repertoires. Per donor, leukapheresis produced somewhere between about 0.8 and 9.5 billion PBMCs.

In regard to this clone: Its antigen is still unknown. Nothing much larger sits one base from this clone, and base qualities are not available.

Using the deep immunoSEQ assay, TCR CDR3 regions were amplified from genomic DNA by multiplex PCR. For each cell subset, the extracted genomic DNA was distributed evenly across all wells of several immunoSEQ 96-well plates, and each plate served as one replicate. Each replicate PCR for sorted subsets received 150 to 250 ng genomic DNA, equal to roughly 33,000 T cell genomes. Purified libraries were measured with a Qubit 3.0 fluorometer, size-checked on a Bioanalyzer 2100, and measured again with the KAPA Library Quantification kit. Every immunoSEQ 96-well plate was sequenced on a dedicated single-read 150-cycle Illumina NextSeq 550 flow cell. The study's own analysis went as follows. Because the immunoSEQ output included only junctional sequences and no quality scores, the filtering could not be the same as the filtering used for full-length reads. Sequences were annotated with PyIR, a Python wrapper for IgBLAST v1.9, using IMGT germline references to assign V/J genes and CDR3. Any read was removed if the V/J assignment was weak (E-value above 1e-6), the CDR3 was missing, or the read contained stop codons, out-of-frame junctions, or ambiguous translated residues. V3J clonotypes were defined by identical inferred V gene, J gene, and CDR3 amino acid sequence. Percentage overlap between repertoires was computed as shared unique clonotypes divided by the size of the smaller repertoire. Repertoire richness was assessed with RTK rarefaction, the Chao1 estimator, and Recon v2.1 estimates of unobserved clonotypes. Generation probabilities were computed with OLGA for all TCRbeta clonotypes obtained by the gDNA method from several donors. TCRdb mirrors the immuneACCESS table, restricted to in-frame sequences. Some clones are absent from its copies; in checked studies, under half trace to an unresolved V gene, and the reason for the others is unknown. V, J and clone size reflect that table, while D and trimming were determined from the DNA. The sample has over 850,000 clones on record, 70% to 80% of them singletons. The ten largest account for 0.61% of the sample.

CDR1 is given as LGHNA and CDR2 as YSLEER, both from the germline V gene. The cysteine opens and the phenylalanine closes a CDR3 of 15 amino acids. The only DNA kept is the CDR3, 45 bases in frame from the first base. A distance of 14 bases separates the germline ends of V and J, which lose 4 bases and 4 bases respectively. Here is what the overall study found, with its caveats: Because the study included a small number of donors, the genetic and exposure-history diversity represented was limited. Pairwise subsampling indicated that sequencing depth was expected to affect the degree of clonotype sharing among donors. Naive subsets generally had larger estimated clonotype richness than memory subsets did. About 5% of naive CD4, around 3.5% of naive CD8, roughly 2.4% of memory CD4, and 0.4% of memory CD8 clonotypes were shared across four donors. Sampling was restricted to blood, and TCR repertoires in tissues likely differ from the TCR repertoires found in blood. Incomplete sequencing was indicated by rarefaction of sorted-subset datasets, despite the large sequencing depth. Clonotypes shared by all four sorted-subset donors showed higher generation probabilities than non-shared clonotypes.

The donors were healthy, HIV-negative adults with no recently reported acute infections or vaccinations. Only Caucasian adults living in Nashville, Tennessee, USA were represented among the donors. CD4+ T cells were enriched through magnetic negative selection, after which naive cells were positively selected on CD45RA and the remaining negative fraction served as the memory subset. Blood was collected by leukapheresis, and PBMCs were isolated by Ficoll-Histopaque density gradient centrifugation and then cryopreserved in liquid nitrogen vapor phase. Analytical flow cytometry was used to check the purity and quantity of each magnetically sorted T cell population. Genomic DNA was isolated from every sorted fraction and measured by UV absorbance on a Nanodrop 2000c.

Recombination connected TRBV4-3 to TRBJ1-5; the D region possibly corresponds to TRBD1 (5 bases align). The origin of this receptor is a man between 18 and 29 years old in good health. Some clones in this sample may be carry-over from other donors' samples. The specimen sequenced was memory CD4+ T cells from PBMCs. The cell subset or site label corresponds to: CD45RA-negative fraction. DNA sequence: TGCGCCAGCAGCCCGAGGGGACCGCCGAATCAGCCCCAGCATTTT. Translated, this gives CASSPRGPPNQPQHF.